Shown below are 27 T cell receptor beta chains from a single sample sequenced in a study of blood T cell repertoires in COVID-19. Sequencing used immunoSEQ multiplex PCR; TCRdb keeps in-frame clones, though not all of them. Of some 290,000 clones in the sample, roughly nine tenths were seen once. Material for sequencing was PBMCs or T cells enriched from blood (not recorded which). These receptors all stem from a woman aged 25 to 39 who had been exposed to COVID-19.

The chain uses TRBV13 and TRBJ1-2; possibly TRBD1 for D (5 bases). The V and J ends lost 5 bases and 2 bases respectively, with 18 bases between them. The CDR3 is 16 residues long. The germline V gene has CDR1 PRHDT and CDR2 FYEKMQ (reference sequence). The CDR3 region is CASSRGTALLNYGYTF. The CDR3, as DNA: TGTGCCAGCAGCCGCGGGACGGCTCTTCTGAACTATGGCTACACCTTC.

The J gene is TRBJ1-5, the V gene TRBV6-5; 8 bases map to TRBD1. The germline V gene has CDR1 MNHEY and CDR2 SVGAGI. V shed 2 bases, J shed 5 bases, and the junction held 5 bases outside the gene matches. The CDR3 has 15 residues. CDR3 region: CASSYGQGSHQPQHF. The CDR3 DNA sequence: TGTGCCAGCAGTTACGGACAGGGTTCCCATCAGCCCCAGCATTTT.

The rearrangement uses TRBV19 and TRBJ1-5; TRBD1 might be the D (5 bases). The CDR3 spans 15 residues. Germline V CDR1 and CDR2: LNHDA, SQIVND (reference sequence). Trimming left V 1 base short and J 5 bases short, with 12 bases between. The CDR3 coding sequence is TGTGCCAGTAGTATAGTCGGCGGAGGGGATCAGCCCCAGCATTTT. The encoded protein is CASSIVGGGDQPQHF.

This clone showed up just once. The chain uses TRBV4-2 and TRBJ2-5, with a weak D call TRBD1 (5 bases). Trimming removed 0 bases at V and 4 bases at J, with 12 bases between. The CDR3 has 15 residues. Germline V gene sequence: CDR1 LGHNA, CDR2 YNFKEQ. In nucleotides, the CDR3 is TGTGCCAGCAGCCAAGATCAGTGGGGCCGAGAGACCCAGTACTTC. This translates into CASSQDQWGRETQYF.

The chain links TRBV7-2 to TRBJ2-2; weak D call: TRBD2 (6 bases). Germline CDR1 is SGHTA and CDR2 is FQGNSA. Trimming cost V 4 bases and J 0 bases, with 9 bases left between them. The CDR3 covers 15 residues. As DNA, the CDR3 is TGTGCCAGCAGCTCCAGGACTACGAACACCGGGGAGCTGTTTTTT. It is translated as CASSSRTTNTGELFF.

The genes are TRBV5-1 and TRBJ2-5, with 8 nucleotides matching TRBD1. Germline loops: CDR1 SGHRS, CDR2 YFSETQ. The CDR3 is 15 residues long. V shed 4 bases and J 5 bases; nucleotides not matched to a gene: 10. CDR3 bases: TGCGCCAGCAGCCCAGGACAGGGCTTCGGGGAGACCCAGTACTTC. Translated, it gives CASSPGQGFGETQYF.

There are a few counts of this clone. The chain is built from TRBV12-3 or TRBV12-4 and TRBJ1-2; D remains unclear. V lost 4 bases to trimming and J lost 2 bases, with 8 bases between them. CDR3 length equals 13 residues. DNA for the CDR3: TGTGCCAGCAGTTCCGGGATCAACTATGGCTACACCTTC. This sequence encodes CASSSGINYGYTF.

J is TRBJ1-1 and V is TRBV5-1; 7 bases map to TRBD1. Germline V CDR1 and CDR2: SGHRS, YFSETQ. The V gene end was trimmed by 3 bases and the J gene end by 2 bases; junction bases not matched to a gene: 13. This CDR3 region has 17 residues. DNA of the CDR3: TGCGCCAGCAGCTCGCCCATACGGGACAGATTAAACACTGAAGCTTTCTTT. Its translation: CASSSPIRDRLNTEAFF.

The chain carries TRBV7-9 and TRBJ1-2, with 10 bases fitting TRBD1. CDR1 is SEHNR and CDR2 is FQNEAQ in the germline V gene (reference sequence). The trim removed 2 bases at V and 7 bases at J, leaving 10 bases unmatched. The CDR3 runs to 16 residues. CDR3 nucleotide sequence: TGTGCCAGCAGCTTACGTGCACGGGGGACAGGGGCTGGCTACACCTTC. Amino acids: CASSLRARGTGAGYTF.

The chain joins TRBV9 to TRBJ2-2; 8 nucleotides agree with TRBD2. CDR3 length equals 16 residues. After removal of 1 base from V and 0 bases from J, the junction contained 2 bases not matched to a gene. The V gene's germline CDR1 is SGDLS and CDR2 YYNGEE. The CDR3 reads CASSVRGGTNTGELFF. CDR3 coding DNA: TGTGCCAGCAGCGTACGGGGGGGCACGAACACCGGGGAGCTGTTTTTT.

This chain uses TRBV2 with TRBJ1-1; D is ambiguous. The CDR3 is 15 amino acids. V dropped 4 bases and J dropped 3 bases, with 15 bases sitting between them. Germline CDR1 is SNHLY and CDR2 is FYNNEI. The CDR3 DNA sequence: TGTGCCAGCAGTGGTTTTGCCGTCGGGTACACTGAAGCTTTCTTT. It specifies CASSGFAVGYTEAFF.

The V call is TRBV19, the J call TRBJ2-5; TRBD2 is a possible D gene (6 bases). Germline V gene sequence: CDR1 LNHDA, CDR2 SQIVND (reference sequence). Deletions cut 3 bases from V and 1 base from J, with 12 bases between. The CDR3 length is 15 residues. The CDR3 DNA reads TGTGCCAGTAGTATGGGCGGGGCTCTCCAAGAGACCCAGTACTTC. Translation gives CASSMGGALQETQYF. The entire variable domain, with the rest obtained from reference TRBV19 and TRBJ2-5, is as follows: DGGITQSPKYLFRKEGQNVTLSCEQNLNHDAMYWYRQDPGQGLRLIYYSQIVNDFQKGDIAEGYSVSREKKESFPLTVTSAQKNPTAFYLCASSMGGALQETQYFGPGTRLLVL.

The V gene is TRBV6-5, the J gene TRBJ1-1, with 7 bases fitting TRBD1. Germline CDR1 reads MNHEY; CDR2 reads SVGAGI. This CDR3 has 16 amino acids. V was clipped by 1 base and J by 3 bases; unmatched bases: 8. The CDR3 region has the DNA TGTGCCAGCAGTTACTTCGTTGCAGGGGGGCACACTGAAGCTTTCTTT. Its translation: CASSYFVAGGHTEAFF.

The chain employs TRBV5-1 and TRBJ1-2; tentative D call: TRBD1 (6 bases). With 4 bases removed from V and 0 bases from J, the gap between germline ends came to 10 bases. Germline V gives CDR1 SGHRS, CDR2 YFSETQ. The CDR3 covers 14 residues. The CDR3 region is CASSRDTTNYGYTF. CDR3 nucleotides: TGCGCCAGCAGCCGGGACACCACTAACTATGGCTACACCTTC.

The chain joins TRBV5-5 to TRBJ2-3; 8 nucleotides match TRBD1. Losses at the gene ends were 4 bases for V and 5 bases for J; bases not matched to a gene: 12. The germline gives CDR1 SGHKS, CDR2 YYEKEE (reference sequence). The CDR3 extends over 16 amino acids. This chain's CDR3 is CASSRRDQGAQDTQYF. Here the CDR3 DNA reads TGTGCCAGCAGCCGCCGGGACCAGGGGGCGCAAGATACGCAGTATTTT. Supplemented by reference TRBV5-5 and TRBJ2-3, the full variable domain reads DAGVTQSPTHLIKTRGQQVTLRCSPISGHKSVSWYQQVLGQGPQFIFQYYEKEERGRGNFPDRFSARQFPNYSSELNVNALLLGDSALYLCASSRRDQGAQDTQYFGPGTRLTVL.

The chain is built from TRBV5-1 and TRBJ2-2; D gene unclear. The CDR3 contains 11 residues. The germline V gene encodes CDR1 SGHRS and CDR2 YFSETQ. V was pared by 5 bases and J by 7 bases, with 6 bases between. Written as DNA, the CDR3 is TGCGCCAGCAGTGAGGACGGGGAGCTGTTTTTT. It translates to CASSEDGELFF. Combining the CDR3 with reference TRBV5-1 and TRBJ2-2 gives the whole variable domain KAGVTQTPRYLIKTRGQQVTLSCSPISGHRSVSWYQQTPGQGLQFLFEYFSETQRNKGNFPGRFSGRQFSNSRSEMNVSTLELGDSALYLCASSEDGELFFGEGSRLTVL.

The chain has TRBV7-8 and TRBJ2-7, with D uncertain. Germline-derived CDR1 and CDR2 are SGHVS and FQNEAQ. V lost 1 base and J 2 bases, leaving 9 bases between the germline ends. The CDR3 is 14 residues long. The CDR3: CASSLVDATYEQYF. The CDR3 coding sequence is TGTGCCAGCAGCTTAGTTGATGCGACCTACGAGCAGTACTTC.

The rearrangement joins TRBV7-9 to TRBJ1-4; perhaps TRBD1 as D (5 bases). V was cut by 3 bases and J by 8 bases, with 19 bases left in between. This CDR3 region has 16 residues. Germline V lookup: CDR1 SEHNR, CDR2 FQNEAQ (reference sequence). CDR3 amino acids: CASSFKYRSTREKLFF. As DNA, the CDR3 is TGTGCCAGCAGCTTTAAATACAGGTCCACGAGGGAAAAACTGTTTTTT.

The V and J genes are TRBV5-4 and TRBJ2-7; TRBD1 matches at 9 bases. V was clipped by 4 bases and J by 5 bases; unmatched bases: 7. The CDR3 covers 14 residues. Germline CDR1 and CDR2: SGHNT and YYREEE (reference sequence). Here the CDR3 reads CASSPRTGANEQYF. The CDR3 nucleotides are TGTGCCAGCAGCCCCAGGACAGGGGCGAACGAGCAGTACTTC.

The chain carries TRBV24-1 and TRBJ1-5; no clear D. Trimming shortened V by 8 bases and J by 0 bases, and 4 bases separated the two germline ends. The germline CDR1 and CDR2 sequences are KGHDR and SFDVKD. The CDR3 is 12 residues long. The CDR3: CATTRSNQPQHF. The CDR3 DNA sequence: TGTGCCACCACCCGTAGCAATCAGCCCCAGCATTTT.

The J gene is TRBJ2-3, the V gene TRBV19; 9 bases are shared with TRBD2. This CDR3 is 14 amino acids long. The J segment lost 6 bases and the V segment lost 7 bases, leaving 8 bases of the junction unmatched. Germline loops: CDR1 LNHDA, CDR2 SQIVND (reference sequence). CDR3: CASKRLADTDTQYF. As DNA, the CDR3 is TGTGCCAGTAAGCGACTAGCGGATACTGATACGCAGTATTTT.

V gene TRBV18 combines with J gene TRBJ2-7; perhaps TRBD2 as D (5 bases). Germline CDR1 is KGHSH and CDR2 is LQKENI. V lost 4 bases and J lost 3, with 7 bases in between. CDR3 length: 12 amino acids. This chain's CDR3 is CASSLRGYEQYF. DNA for the CDR3: TGTGCCAGCTCACTTCGGGGCTACGAGCAGTACTTC.

The J gene is TRBJ2-1, the V gene TRBV27, with TRBD2 identical over 9 bases. Germline V gene lookup returns CDR1 MNHEY and CDR2 SMNVEV (reference sequence). Germline trimming cut 7 bases from V and 7 bases from J; bases unmatched to any gene: 11. This CDR3 has 15 amino acids. CDR3 bases: TGTGCCAGCACGTTTAAGGCGGGGGGGGCGAATGAGCAGTTCTTC. As protein: CASTFKAGGANEQFF.

This clone was recorded a few times. Within the sample, other DNA sequences also encode this same CDR3. The chain couples TRBV7-9 to TRBJ2-7, with 9 bases lining up with TRBD1. With 1 base clipped from V and 4 bases from J, the junction kept 5 bases outside the gene matches. The CDR3 runs to 15 residues. Germline lookup yields CDR1 SEHNR and CDR2 FQNEAQ (reference sequence). For the CDR3, the DNA is TGTGCCAGCAGCTTAGAAAGGACAGGGGATTACGAGCAGTACTTC. As protein: CASSLERTGDYEQYF.

This rearrangement joins TRBV7-2 to TRBJ1-2, with a weak D call TRBD1 (5 bases). V was shortened by 3 bases and J by 0 bases, with 17 bases between the two germline ends. The germline CDR1 and CDR2 sequences are SGHTA and FQGNSA. The CDR3 has 17 amino acids. This CDR3 reads CASSFFPKQVPNYGYTF. The CDR3 DNA sequence: TGTGCCAGCAGCTTCTTTCCAAAACAGGTTCCTAACTATGGCTACACCTTC.

The chain uses TRBV4-3 and TRBJ2-4; 10 bases line up with TRBD1. V gave up 1 base and J gave up 2 bases; unmatched junction bases: 14. This CDR3 region has 20 residues. The germline CDR1 and CDR2 sequences are LGHNA and YSLEER. The CDR3 DNA reads as TGCGCCAGCAGCCAAGGCCGGGACAGGGGCGGTCGTTGGACCAAAAACATTCAGTACTTC. Translation: CASSQGRDRGGRWTKNIQYF.

The J gene is TRBJ2-1, the V gene TRBV7-9; TRBD1 matches 7 bases. CDR3 length: 15 residues. The V segment lost 4 bases and the J segment 7 bases; nucleotides outside the gene matches: 10. CDR1 and CDR2 from the germline V gene are SEHNR and FQNEAQ (reference sequence). The CDR3, as DNA: TGTGCCAGCAGCTCCGACAGGGAGAAAGGGAATGAGCAGTTCTTC. The encoded protein is CASSSDREKGNEQFF.